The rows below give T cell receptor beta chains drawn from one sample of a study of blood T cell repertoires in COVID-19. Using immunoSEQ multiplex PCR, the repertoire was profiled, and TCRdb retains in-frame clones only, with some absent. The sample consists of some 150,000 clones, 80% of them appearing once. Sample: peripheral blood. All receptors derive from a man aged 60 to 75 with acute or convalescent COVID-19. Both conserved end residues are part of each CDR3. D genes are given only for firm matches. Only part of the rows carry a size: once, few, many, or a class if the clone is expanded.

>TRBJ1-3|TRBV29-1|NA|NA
TGCAGCGTGAGGAGCTCTGGAAACACCATATATTTT
CSVRSSGNTIYF
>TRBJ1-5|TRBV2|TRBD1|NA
TGTGCCTGCAAGACAGGGCATAGCAATCAGCCCCAGCATTTT
CACKTGHSNQPQHF
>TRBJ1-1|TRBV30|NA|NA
TGTGCCTGGAGTGTGAGGGCAGTCGGGACTGAAGCTTTCTTT
CAWSVRAVGTEAFF
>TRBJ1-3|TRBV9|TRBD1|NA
TGTGCCAGCAGCGTCGAGACAGGGGGAAACACCATATATTTT
CASSVETGGNTIYF
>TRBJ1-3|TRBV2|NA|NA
TGTGCCAGCAGCTACGACCCGGAGACTGGTGGAAACACCATATATTTT
CASSYDPETGGNTIYF
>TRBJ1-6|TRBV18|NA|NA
TGTGCCAGCTCACTCTACCGGGCCAGGGGTGATTCACCCCTCCACTTT
CASSLYRARGDSPLHF
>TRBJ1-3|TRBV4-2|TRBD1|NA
TGTGCCAGCAGACCGGGACAGGTGAGCTCTGGAAACACCATATATTTT
CASRPGQVSSGNTIYF
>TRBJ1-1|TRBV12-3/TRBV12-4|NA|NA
TGTGCCAGCAGTTTAGCAGCGAACACTGAAGCTTTCTTT
CASSLAANTEAFF
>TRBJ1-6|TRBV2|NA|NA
TGTGCCAGCAGTGAAGTGGGGCGAGGCTCACCCCTCCACTTT
CASSEVGRGSPLHF
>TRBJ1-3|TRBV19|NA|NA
TGTGCCAGTAGTCCCACGGGACACCGAAACACCATATATTTT
CASSPTGHRNTIYF
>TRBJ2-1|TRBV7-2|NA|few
TGTGCCAGCAGCCCCTCACCCCTGGCGGGGCAGTTCTTC
CASSPSPLAGQFF
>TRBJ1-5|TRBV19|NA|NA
TGTGCCAGTAGTATAGAGGCACCAAATCAGCCCCAGCATTTT
CASSIEAPNQPQHF